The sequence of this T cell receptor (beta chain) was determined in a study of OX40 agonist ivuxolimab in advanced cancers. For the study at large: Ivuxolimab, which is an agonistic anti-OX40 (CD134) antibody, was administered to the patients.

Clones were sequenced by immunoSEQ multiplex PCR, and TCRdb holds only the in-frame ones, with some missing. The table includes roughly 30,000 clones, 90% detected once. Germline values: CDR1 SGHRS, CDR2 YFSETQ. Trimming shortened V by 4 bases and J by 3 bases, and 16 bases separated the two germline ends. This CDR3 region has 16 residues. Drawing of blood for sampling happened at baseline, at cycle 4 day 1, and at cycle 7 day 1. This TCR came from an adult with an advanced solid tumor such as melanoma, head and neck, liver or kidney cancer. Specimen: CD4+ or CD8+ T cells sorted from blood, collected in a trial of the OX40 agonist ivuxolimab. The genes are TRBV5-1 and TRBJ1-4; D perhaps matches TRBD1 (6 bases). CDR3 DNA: TGCGCCAGCAGCATTGGACAGACCCCCTCTAATGAAAAACTGTTTTTT. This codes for CASSIGQTPSNEKLFF. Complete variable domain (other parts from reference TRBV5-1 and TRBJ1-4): KAGVTQTPRYLIKTRGQQVTLSCSPISGHRSVSWYQQTPGQGLQFLFEYFSETQRNKGNFPGRFSGRQFSNSRSEMNVSTLELGDSALYLCASSIGQTPSNEKLFFGSGTQLSVL.